The 27 T cell receptor beta chains reported below all come from one sample, sequenced in a study of neoadjuvant anti-PD-1 for oral cavity cancer. As for time point: after neoadjuvant nivolumab, at surgical resection. Using immunoSEQ multiplex PCR, the repertoire was profiled, and TCRdb retains in-frame clones only, with some absent. The table shows approximately 12,000 clones, with roughly two thirds occurring only once. The material was PBMCs, obtained after nivolumab (anti-PD-1) treatment. The receptors derive from a person aged 40-85 years with oral cavity squamous cell carcinoma.

This rearrangement joins TRBV5-1 to TRBJ2-5; TRBD1 is a possible D gene (5 bases). From germline, CDR1 is SGHRS and CDR2 YFSETQ. Trimming shortened V by 6 bases and J by 5 bases, and 17 bases separated the two germline ends. The CDR3 covers 14 residues. In nucleotides, the CDR3 is TGCGCCAGCAACCGTTTAGGGGTGTGGGAGACCCAGTACTTC. Its protein product is CASNRLGVWETQYF.

This clone has just a few counts. This chain uses TRBV7-9 with TRBJ1-2; D not certain. Germline values: CDR1 SEHNR, CDR2 FQNEAQ (reference sequence). The CDR3 length is 12 residues. V lost 5 bases to trimming and J lost 4 bases, with 8 bases between them. DNA of the CDR3: TGTGCCAGCAGCCCTAAAGTCTATGGCTACACCTTC. Residues: CASSPKVYGYTF.

The chain combines TRBV6-6 with TRBJ2-2, with TRBD2 as a possible D gene (5 bases). This CDR3 has 16 residues. Trimming shortened V by 3 bases and J by 0 bases, and 11 bases separated the two germline ends. Germline V gene sequence: CDR1 MNHNY, CDR2 SVGAGI (reference sequence). The CDR3 DNA reads as TGTGCCAGCAGTTATCGCCCCGGGGCGAACACCGGGGAGCTGTTTTTT. It translates to CASSYRPGANTGELFF.

The chain has TRBV19 and TRBJ1-1, with D unclear. This CDR3 is 14 amino acids long. Germline assignment: CDR1 LNHDA and CDR2 SQIVND (reference sequence). Trimming shortened V by 1 base and J by 0 bases, and 6 bases separated the two germline ends. CDR3 protein: CASSIGQLNTEAFF. The CDR3 DNA follows: TGTGCCAGTAGTATAGGGCAGTTGAACACTGAAGCTTTCTTT. Combining the CDR3 with reference TRBV19 and TRBJ1-1 gives the whole variable domain DGGITQSPKYLFRKEGQNVTLSCEQNLNHDAMYWYRQDPGQGLRLIYYSQIVNDFQKGDIAEGYSVSREKKESFPLTVTSAQKNPTAFYLCASSIGQLNTEAFFGQGTRLTVV.

J is TRBJ2-7 and V is TRBV25-1; 10 positions match TRBD2. The junction had 3 bases not matched to a gene; V was cut back by 2 bases and J by 2 bases. The V gene's germline CDR1 is MGHDK and CDR2 SYGVNS. The CDR3 covers 15 residues. DNA of the CDR3: TGTGCCAGCAGTGAAAGGACTAGCGGCCCCTACGAGCAGTACTTC. Translated: CASSERTSGPYEQYF.

The chain carries TRBV5-1 and TRBJ2-2; unclear D gene. The CDR3 length is 14 residues. Germline CDR1 is SGHRS and CDR2 is YFSETQ. The V end lost 0 bases, the J end lost 6 bases, and 9 bases lay between the germline ends. CDR3 sequence reads: CASSLESGPGELFF. For the CDR3, the DNA is TGCGCCAGCAGCTTGGAATCTGGGCCCGGGGAGCTGTTTTTT. Full variable domain (outside the CDR3, taken from reference TRBV5-1 and TRBJ2-2): KAGVTQTPRYLIKTRGQQVTLSCSPISGHRSVSWYQQTPGQGLQFLFEYFSETQRNKGNFPGRFSGRQFSNSRSEMNVSTLELGDSALYLCASSLESGPGELFFGEGSRLTVL.

This clone was found a few times. CDR3 in DNA: TGTGCCAGCAATCATCCGGCCGGGGAGCTGTTTTTT. It is translated as CASNHPAGELFF. The chain employs TRBV28 and TRBJ2-2; D call uncertain. V lost 7 bases and J lost 6, with 9 bases in between. The CDR3 sequence is 12 residues long. Germline V gene data show CDR1 as MDHEN and CDR2 as SYDVKM.

The rearrangement uses TRBV19 and TRBJ2-1, with 8 bases matching TRBD2. The J segment lost 10 bases and the V segment lost 5 bases, leaving 10 bases of the junction unmatched. This CDR3 contains 14 residues. In germline, CDR1 is LNHDA, CDR2 SQIVND (reference sequence). CDR3 nucleotide sequence: TGTGCCAGTAGTTTAGCGGGAACCAGTTGGGAGCAGTTCTTC. Protein: CASSLAGTSWEQFF.

The J gene is TRBJ2-1, the V gene TRBV25-1; D not certain. The length of the CDR3 is 14 residues. CDR1 is MGHDK and CDR2 is SYGVNS in the germline V gene. Trimming took off 1 base at V and 1 base at J, with 5 bases between the two ends. Here the CDR3 reads CASSELGSYNEQFF. CDR3 bases: TGTGCCAGCAGTGAATTGGGGTCCTACAATGAGCAGTTCTTC.

The chain's CDR3 is CASSPPVGLGYTF. CDR3 bases: TGTGCCAGCTCACCACCGGTAGGATTGGGCTACACCTTC. This rearrangement joins TRBV18 to TRBJ1-2; no clear D. The V end was cut by 0 bases, the J end by 8 bases, with 10 bases between. The CDR3 loop spans 13 amino acids. The germline V gene has CDR1 KGHSH and CDR2 LQKENI. Full variable domain (remainder filled in from reference TRBV18 and TRBJ1-2): NAGVMQNPRHLVRRRGQEARLRCSPMKGHSHVYWYRQLPEEGLKFMVYLQKENIIDESGMPKERFSAEFPKEGPSILRIQQVVRGDSAAYFCASSPPVGLGYTFGSGTRLTVV.

The J gene is TRBJ1-1, the V gene TRBV28, with TRBD1 matching over 8 bases. This CDR3 spans 16 amino acids. The junction had 4 bases not matched to a gene; V was cut back by 0 bases and J by 1 base. The germline CDR1 and CDR2 sequences are MDHEN and SYDVKM. As DNA, the CDR3 is TGTGCCAGCAGTTTATGGAGGCAGGGGGCGAACACTGAAGCTTTCTTT. Encoded protein: CASSLWRQGANTEAFF.

This chain links TRBV10-3 with TRBJ2-5; D ambiguous. CDR1 and CDR2 (germline): ENHRY, SYGVKD. This CDR3 has 11 amino acids. The CDR3 region is CAAAYQETQYF. DNA for the CDR3: TGTGCAGCAGCGTACCAAGAGACCCAGTACTTC.

The J gene is TRBJ2-7, the V gene TRBV5-1; TRBD2 might be the D (5 bases). This CDR3 is 15 amino acids long. CDR1 is SGHRS and CDR2 is YFSETQ in the germline V gene. V gave up 4 bases and J gave up 2 bases, with 16 bases separating them. CDR3: CASSLSVAFTYEQYF. The CDR3, as DNA: TGCGCCAGCAGCCTGTCGGTAGCGTTTACCTACGAGCAGTACTTC.

About this clone: Relative to the germline gene, one junction end is altered; a read error may explain this. The chain uses TRBV7-7 and TRBJ2-3, with D uncertain. The CDR3 loop spans 14 amino acids. Per the germline V gene, CDR1 is SSHAT and CDR2 is FNYEAQ (reference sequence). The CDR3 coding sequence is TGTGCTAGCAGCTTAAGTACAGTCACAGATACGCAGTATTTT. It translates to CASSLSTVTDTQYF.

V and J are TRBV5-4 and TRBJ2-5; 10 bases line up with TRBD2. The CDR3 has 15 residues. Losses at the gene ends were 4 bases for V and 1 base for J; bases not matched to a gene: 4. CDR1 is SGHNT, CDR2 YYREEE, per germline (reference sequence). CDR3: CASSRSGRPQETQYF. The CDR3 DNA sequence: TGTGCCAGCAGCCGTAGCGGGAGGCCCCAAGAGACCCAGTACTTC.

The CDR3 DNA reads TGTGCCAGCAGCTCAGGGACAGAGAACTATGGCTACACCTTC. This codes for CASSSGTENYGYTF. The chain recombines TRBV7-2 with TRBJ1-2; 7 nucleotides align to TRBD1. This CDR3 is built from 14 residues. The germline gives CDR1 SGHTA, CDR2 FQGNSA. V trimming: 4 bases; J trimming: 2 bases; junction bases outside the gene matches: 4.

V gene TRBV27 combines with J gene TRBJ1-4; no clear D. Germline lookup yields CDR1 MNHEY and CDR2 SMNVEV (reference sequence). Trimming took off 0 bases at V and 6 bases at J, with 5 bases between the two ends. The CDR3 has 13 residues. The CDR3 region is CASSLSGHEKLFF. The CDR3 nucleotides read TGTGCCAGCAGTTTATCTGGCCATGAAAAACTGTTTTTT.

The chain uses TRBV5-6 and TRBJ1-1; TRBD1 is a possible D gene (5 bases). The germline V gene encodes CDR1 SGHDT and CDR2 YYEEEE. Trimming took off 4 bases at V and 0 bases at J, with 22 bases between the two ends. CDR3 length: 18 amino acids. This CDR3 reads CASSRRQGSWAVNTEAFF. CDR3 nucleotide sequence: TGTGCCAGCAGCCGGAGGCAGGGTTCCTGGGCGGTGAACACTGAAGCTTTCTTT. Based on the CDR3 plus reference TRBV5-6 and TRBJ1-1, the full variable domain is DAGVTQSPTHLIKTRGQQVTLRCSPKSGHDTVSWYQQALGQGPQFIFQYYEEEERQRGNFPDRFSGHQFPNYSSELNVNALLLGDSALYLCASSRRQGSWAVNTEAFFGQGTRLTVV.

The genes are TRBV2 and TRBJ2-7; 7 nucleotides line up with TRBD1. The CDR3 length is 13 residues. Germline V lookup: CDR1 SNHLY, CDR2 FYNNEI. With V trimmed by 7 bases and J by 7 bases, 10 bases remained unmatched. CDR3 nucleotides: TGTGCCAGCACCCGGGACAGACCGAATGAGCAGTACTTC. Translated, it gives CASTRDRPNEQYF.

This chain connects TRBV2 to TRBJ2-7; D is unclear. V lost 8 bases and J 6 bases, leaving 17 bases between the germline ends. The germline gives CDR1 SNHLY, CDR2 FYNNEI. The CDR3 has 13 amino acids. The CDR3: CASVEDRSSEQYF. The DNA for the CDR3 is TGTGCCAGCGTGGAAGACCGATCATCCGAGCAGTACTTC.

This sequence joins TRBV6-5 and TRBJ2-7; 7 nucleotides agree with TRBD2. Germline V gene lookup returns CDR1 MNHEY and CDR2 SVGAGI. The CDR3 is made up of 13 amino acids. Trimming removed 8 bases from V and 6 bases from J; junction bases left unmatched: 10. CDR3 in amino acids: CASGGGIGSEQYF. CDR3 in DNA: TGTGCCAGCGGGGGAGGGATCGGGTCCGAGCAGTACTTC.

The rearrangement uses TRBV6-5 and TRBJ1-2; D gene unclear. CDR3 size: 13 residues. Trimming left V 5 bases short and J 3 bases short, with 10 bases between. CDR1 and CDR2 from the germline V gene are MNHEY and SVGAGI. This CDR3 is CASSPPGHYGYTF. In DNA form, the CDR3 reads TGTGCCAGCAGTCCCCCCGGACACTATGGCTACACCTTC.

The J gene is TRBJ2-7, the V gene TRBV6-1, with D possibly TRBD1 on 5 matching bases. The CDR3 runs 12 residues. Trimming pared 2 bases from V and 7 bases from J, leaving 9 bases between. Germline CDR1 and CDR2: MNHNS and SASEGT. CDR3 sequence: CASSEQGWEQYF. The CDR3 bases are TGTGCCAGCAGTGAACAGGGATGGGAGCAGTACTTC.

V and J are TRBV5-1 and TRBJ2-1; perhaps TRBD2 as D (7 bases). CDR1 and CDR2 (germline): SGHRS, YFSETQ. Between the trimmed V and J ends, which lost 2 bases and 0 bases, there was a span of 18 bases. CDR3 size: 18 residues. The CDR3 reads CASSLRGGGSSSYNEQFF. DNA for the CDR3: TGCGCCAGCAGCTTAAGGGGGGGAGGGTCCTCCTCCTACAATGAGCAGTTCTTC. The full variable domain, in which reference TRBV5-1 and TRBJ2-1 provide the parts outside the CDR3, is KAGVTQTPRYLIKTRGQQVTLSCSPISGHRSVSWYQQTPGQGLQFLFEYFSETQRNKGNFPGRFSGRQFSNSRSEMNVSTLELGDSALYLCASSLRGGGSSSYNEQFFGPGTRLTVL.

V usage is TRBV11-2 and J usage is TRBJ2-1; D remains unclear. The V gene's germline CDR1 is SGHAT and CDR2 FQNNGV. Trimming took off 1 base at V and 8 bases at J, with 6 bases between the two ends. The CDR3 is made up of 12 amino acids. The CDR3 reads CASSLGNYEQFF. The CDR3 DNA is TGTGCCAGCAGCTTAGGGAATTATGAGCAGTTCTTC.

This chain links TRBV19 with TRBJ1-2; no clear D. This CDR3 has 14 amino acids. In germline, CDR1 is LNHDA, CDR2 SQIVND (reference sequence). V was shortened by 5 bases and J by 4 bases, with 14 bases between the two germline ends. CDR3 amino acids: CASSVSLDGYGYTF. In nucleotides, the CDR3 is TGTGCCAGTAGTGTCTCCCTGGACGGCTATGGCTACACCTTC.

The chain combines TRBV15 with TRBJ1-5, with a possible D match to TRBD1 (6 bases). CDR3 length: 16 residues. Germline V lookup: CDR1 LNHNV, CDR2 YYDKDF (reference sequence). V was pared by 3 bases and J by 2 bases, with 14 bases between. The CDR3 bases are TGTGCCACCAGCAGGACGTCAAGGGGGGGCAATCAGCCCCAGCATTTT. Protein: CATSRTSRGGNQPQHF.